The rows below give T cell receptor beta chains drawn from one sample of a study of CD8 T cells in ankylosing spondylitis. TCRdb ran MiXCR on the 5' RACE reads and lists one entry per CDR3 protein. This table holds about 500,000 distinct CDR3 sequences, approximately 11% found once. Sequenced material: blood, either unsorted or a sorted T cell fraction (not recorded which). These receptors all stem from a male donor with ankylosing spondylitis. Each CDR3 is given with its conserved first and last residue. Each record gives: CDR3 length, V gene, D gene, J gene, clone size, CDR3 protein, CDR3 DNA. A D gene is named only where the DNA matches it firmly. For some rows the clone size is stated as once, few or many, or as a class when expanded; others skip it.

22	TRBV7-6	TRBD2	TRBJ2-2	few	CASSLSPPGLAGAWANTGELFF	TGTGCCAGCAGCTTATCCCCCCCCGGACTAGCGGGAGCTTGGGCGAACACCGGGGAGCTGTTTTTT
14	TRBV27	TRBD1	TRBJ1-1	few	CASSHTGGETEAFF	TGTGCCAGCAGCCATACAGGGGGTGAAACTGAAGCTTTCTTT
13	TRBV5-1	-	TRBJ2-3	-	CASSARETDTQYF	TGCGCCAGCAGCGCCCGAGAGACAGATACGCAGTATTTT
15	TRBV7-8	-	TRBJ2-3	few	CASSHVRIGTDTQYF	TGTGCCAGCAGCCACGTTAGGATCGGCACAGATACGCAGTATTTT
14	TRBV11-2	-	TRBJ2-5	few	CASSSPGLQETQYF	TGTGCCAGCAGCTCCCCGGGACTTCAAGAGACCCAGTACTTC
10	TRBV6-2/TRBV6-3	-	TRBJ2-5	-	CASSSETQYF	TGTGCCAGCAGTTCTGAGACCCAGTACTTC
15	TRBV5-1	-	TRBJ1-4	few	CASSSSGGGSEKLFF	TGCGCCAGCAGCTCATCTGGGGGCGGAAGTGAAAAACTGTTTTTT
15	TRBV29-1	-	TRBJ2-2	many	CSVAGQLGYAGELFF	TGCAGCGTAGCCGGACAGTTAGGATACGCCGGGGAGCTGTTTTTT
15	TRBV5-1	-	TRBJ1-2	many	CASSDSTLGTYGYTF	TGCGCCAGCAGCGACTCGACTTTGGGCACCTATGGCTACACCTTC
15	TRBV27	-	TRBJ2-3	few	CASSLSFRRTDTQYF	TGTGCCAGCAGTTTATCTTTCAGACGCACAGATACGCAGTATTTT
12	TRBV6-6	TRBD1	TRBJ2-7	-	CASSSTGGEQYF	TGTGCCAGCAGTTCCACAGGGGGCGAGCAGTACTTC
15	TRBV20-1	-	TRBJ2-3	-	CSAREHRGGTDTQYF	TGCAGTGCTAGAGAGCACCGAGGGGGCACAGATACGCAGTATTTT
16	TRBV5-1	TRBD2	TRBJ2-3	many	CASSSGLAGSTDTQYF	TGCGCCAGCAGCTCGGGACTAGCGGGTAGCACAGATACGCAGTATTTT
13	TRBV3-1	-	TRBJ1-1	few	CASSQGGDTSAFF	TGTGCCAGCAGCCAGGGAGGAGACACCTCAGCTTTCTTT
14	TRBV20-1	-	TRBJ1-3	few	CSALQALSGNTIYF	TGCAGTGCCCTTCAGGCTCTCTCTGGAAACACCATATATTTT
12	TRBV20-1	-	TRBJ2-3	few	CSAQTPTDTQYF	TGCAGTGCCCAGACTCCCACAGATACGCAGTATTTT
14	TRBV7-2	TRBD2	TRBJ2-2	many	CASSLGLAVGELFF	TGTGCCAGCAGCTTAGGACTAGCGGTCGGGGAGCTGTTTTTT
14	TRBV24-1	TRBD1	TRBJ1-2	many	CATSQGQGAVGYTF	TGTGCCACCAGTCAAGGACAGGGGGCTGTCGGCTACACCTTC
16	TRBV7-9	-	TRBJ2-1	few	CASSAGTVSSYNEQFF	TGTGCCAGCAGCGCCGGGACGGTCAGCTCCTACAATGAGCAGTTCTTC
19	TRBV20-1	TRBD2	TRBJ2-1	once	CRARAPGLAGVGTYNEQFF	TGCAGGGCTAGGGCCCCGGGATTAGCGGGAGTAGGTACCTACAATGAGCAGTTCTTC
14	TRBV7-7	-	TRBJ1-4	many	CASSLVGNTEKLFF	TGTGCCAGCAGCTTAGTCGGGAATACGGAAAAACTGTTTTTT
15	TRBV29-1	-	TRBJ2-3	many	CSVEADAPGTDTQYF	TGCAGCGTTGAGGCGGACGCGCCTGGGACAGATACGCAGTATTTT
14	TRBV20-1	-	TRBJ1-5	-	CSVRDALSNQPQHF	TGCAGTGTTCGGGACGCCCTTAGCAATCAGCCCCAGCATTTT
14	TRBV7-2	-	TRBJ1-1	-	CASSLGGSRPEAFF	TGTGCCAGCAGCTTAGGAGGGTCTCGGCCTGAAGCTTTCTTT
15	TRBV20-1	TRBD1	TRBJ1-2	few	CSARVLGQSNYGYTF	TGCAGTGCTAGAGTATTGGGACAGAGTAACTATGGCTACACCTTC
15	TRBV14	-	TRBJ2-3	many	CASSRGVIDTDTQYF	TGTGCCAGCAGCCGCGGGGTCATCGACACAGATACGCAGTATTTT
13	TRBV4-1	TRBD1	TRBJ1-2	few	CASRPTGNYGYTF	TGCGCCAGCAGGCCGACAGGGAACTATGGCTACACCTTC
13	TRBV19	-	TRBJ1-2	few	CASNQGGGYGYTF	TGTGCCAGTAACCAGGGAGGCGGCTATGGCTACACCTTC
17	TRBV6-2/TRBV6-3	-	TRBJ2-1	many	CASSSRIYGSSYNEQFF	TGTGCCAGCAGTTCGAGGATATACGGTAGCTCCTACAATGAGCAGTTCTTC
15	TRBV3-1	-	TRBJ1-5	-	CASSQDPASPQPQHF	TGTGCCAGCAGCCAAGATCCGGCAAGTCCTCAGCCCCAGCATTTT